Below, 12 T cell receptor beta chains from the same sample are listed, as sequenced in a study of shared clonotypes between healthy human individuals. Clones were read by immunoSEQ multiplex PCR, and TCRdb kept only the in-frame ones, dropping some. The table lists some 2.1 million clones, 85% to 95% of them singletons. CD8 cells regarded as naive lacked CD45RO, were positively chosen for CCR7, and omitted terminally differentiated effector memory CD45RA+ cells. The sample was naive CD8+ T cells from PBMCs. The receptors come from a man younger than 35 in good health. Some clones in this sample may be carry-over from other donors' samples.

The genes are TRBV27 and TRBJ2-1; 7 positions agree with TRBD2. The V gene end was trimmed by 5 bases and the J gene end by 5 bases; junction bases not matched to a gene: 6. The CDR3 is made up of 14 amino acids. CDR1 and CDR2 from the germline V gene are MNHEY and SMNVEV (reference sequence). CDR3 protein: CASSPLGGDNEQFF. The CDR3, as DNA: TGTGCCAGCAGTCCTTTGGGGGGGGACAATGAGCAGTTCTTC.

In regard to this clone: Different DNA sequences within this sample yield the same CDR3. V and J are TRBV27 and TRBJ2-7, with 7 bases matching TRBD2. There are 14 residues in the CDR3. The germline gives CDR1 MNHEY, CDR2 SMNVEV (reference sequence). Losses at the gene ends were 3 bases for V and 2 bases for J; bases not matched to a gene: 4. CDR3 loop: CASSLGGSPYEQYF. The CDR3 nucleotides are TGTGCCAGCAGTTTGGGCGGGAGCCCCTACGAGCAGTACTTC.

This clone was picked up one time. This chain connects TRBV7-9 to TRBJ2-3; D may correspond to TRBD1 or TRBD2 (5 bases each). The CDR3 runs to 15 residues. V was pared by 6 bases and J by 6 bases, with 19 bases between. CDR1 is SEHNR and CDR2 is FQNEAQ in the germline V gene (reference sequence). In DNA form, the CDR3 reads TGTGCCAGCAGTCCGCCGGGACCCAAAACGGATACGCAGTATTTT. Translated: CASSPPGPKTDTQYF.

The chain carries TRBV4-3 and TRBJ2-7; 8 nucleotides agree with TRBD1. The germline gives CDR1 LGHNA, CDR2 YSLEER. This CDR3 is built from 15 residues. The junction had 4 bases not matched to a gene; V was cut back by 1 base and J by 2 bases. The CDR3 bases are TGCGCCAGCAGCCAAGTGACAGGGGCCACCTACGAGCAGTACTTC. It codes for CASSQVTGATYEQYF.

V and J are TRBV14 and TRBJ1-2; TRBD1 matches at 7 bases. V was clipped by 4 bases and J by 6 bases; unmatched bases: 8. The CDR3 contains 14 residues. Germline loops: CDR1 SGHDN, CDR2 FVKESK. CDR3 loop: CASSLRGLGHGYTF. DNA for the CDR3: TGTGCCAGCAGCCTTAGGGGGCTAGGTCATGGCTACACCTTC.

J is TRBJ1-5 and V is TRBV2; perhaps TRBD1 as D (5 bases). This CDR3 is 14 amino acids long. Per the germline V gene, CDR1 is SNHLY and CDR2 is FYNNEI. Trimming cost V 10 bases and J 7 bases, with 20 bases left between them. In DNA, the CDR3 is TGTGCCACTTCCCCCTTTGGGGGTTTGCAGCCCCAGCATTTT. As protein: CATSPFGGLQPQHF.

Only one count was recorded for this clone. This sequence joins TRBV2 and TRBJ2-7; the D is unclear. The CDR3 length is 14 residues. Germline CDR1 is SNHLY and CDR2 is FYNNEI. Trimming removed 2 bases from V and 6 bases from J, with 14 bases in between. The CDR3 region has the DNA TGTGCCAGCAGTGAATCCCGAAACCCTTCCGAGCAGTACTTC. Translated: CASSESRNPSEQYF.

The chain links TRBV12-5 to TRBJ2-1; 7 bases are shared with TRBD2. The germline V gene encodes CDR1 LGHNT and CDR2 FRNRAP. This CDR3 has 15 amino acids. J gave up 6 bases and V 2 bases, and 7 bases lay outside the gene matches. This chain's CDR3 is CASGLTPSGTNEQFF. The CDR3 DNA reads TGTGCTAGTGGTTTGACCCCTAGCGGAACCAATGAGCAGTTCTTC.

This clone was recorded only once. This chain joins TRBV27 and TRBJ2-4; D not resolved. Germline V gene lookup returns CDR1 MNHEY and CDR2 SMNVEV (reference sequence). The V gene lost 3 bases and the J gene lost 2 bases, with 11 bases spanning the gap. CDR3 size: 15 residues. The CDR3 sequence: CASSFFSHSKNIQYF. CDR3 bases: TGTGCCAGCAGTTTTTTCAGCCATTCCAAAAACATTCAGTACTTC.

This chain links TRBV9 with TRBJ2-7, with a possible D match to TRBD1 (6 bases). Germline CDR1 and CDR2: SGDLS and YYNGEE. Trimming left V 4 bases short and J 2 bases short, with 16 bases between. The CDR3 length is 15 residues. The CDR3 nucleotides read TGTGCCAGCAGCCCCAGCCGGGACACACCCTACGAGCAGTACTTC. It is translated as CASSPSRDTPYEQYF.

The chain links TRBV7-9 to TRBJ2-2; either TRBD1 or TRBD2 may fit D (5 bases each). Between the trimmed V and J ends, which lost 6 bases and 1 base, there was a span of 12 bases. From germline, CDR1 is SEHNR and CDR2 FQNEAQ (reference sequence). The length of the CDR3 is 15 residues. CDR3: CASRPGTGNTGELFF. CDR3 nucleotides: TGTGCCAGCAGACCCGGGACGGGGAACACCGGGGAGCTGTTTTTT.

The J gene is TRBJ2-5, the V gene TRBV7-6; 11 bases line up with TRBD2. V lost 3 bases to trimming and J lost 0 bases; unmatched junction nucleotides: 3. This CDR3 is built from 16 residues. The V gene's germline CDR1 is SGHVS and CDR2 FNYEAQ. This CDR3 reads CASSLRLAGYQETQYF. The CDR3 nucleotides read TGTGCCAGCAGCTTGCGACTAGCGGGATACCAAGAGACCCAGTACTTC.